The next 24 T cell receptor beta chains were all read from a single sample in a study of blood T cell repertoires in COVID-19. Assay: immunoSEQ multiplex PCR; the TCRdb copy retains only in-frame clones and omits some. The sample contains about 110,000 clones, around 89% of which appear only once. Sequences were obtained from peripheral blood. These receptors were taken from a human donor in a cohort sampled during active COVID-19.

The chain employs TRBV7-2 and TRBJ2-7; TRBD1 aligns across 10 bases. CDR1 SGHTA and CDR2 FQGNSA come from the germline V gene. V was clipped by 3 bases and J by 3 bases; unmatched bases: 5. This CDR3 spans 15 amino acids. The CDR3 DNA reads TGTGCCAGCAGCTTGGACAGGGGGGTTTTCTACGAGCAGTACTTC. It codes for CASSLDRGVFYEQYF.

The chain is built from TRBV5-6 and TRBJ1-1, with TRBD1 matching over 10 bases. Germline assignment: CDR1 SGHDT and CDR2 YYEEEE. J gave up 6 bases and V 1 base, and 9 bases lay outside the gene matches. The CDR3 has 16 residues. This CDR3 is CASSLSPTGTGAEAFF. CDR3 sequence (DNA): TGTGCCAGCAGCTTGTCCCCGACCGGGACAGGGGCTGAAGCTTTCTTT. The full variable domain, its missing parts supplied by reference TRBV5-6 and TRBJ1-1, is DAGVTQSPTHLIKTRGQQVTLRCSPKSGHDTVSWYQQALGQGPQFIFQYYEEEERQRGNFPDRFSGHQFPNYSSELNVNALLLGDSALYLCASSLSPTGTGAEAFFGQGTRLTVV.

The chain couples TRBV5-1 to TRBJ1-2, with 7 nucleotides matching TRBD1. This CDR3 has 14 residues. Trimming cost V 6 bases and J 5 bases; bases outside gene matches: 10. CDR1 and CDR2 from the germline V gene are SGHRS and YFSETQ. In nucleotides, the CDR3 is TGCGCCAGCACGAGGGACAGCCTATCTTATGGCTACACCTTC. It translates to CASTRDSLSYGYTF.

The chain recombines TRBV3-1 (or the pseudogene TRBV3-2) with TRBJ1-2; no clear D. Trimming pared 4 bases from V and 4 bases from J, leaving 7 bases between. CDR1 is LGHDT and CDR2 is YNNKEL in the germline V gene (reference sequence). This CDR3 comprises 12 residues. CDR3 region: CASSPPGYGYTF. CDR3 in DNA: TGTGCCAGCAGCCCGCCGGGCTATGGCTACACCTTC.

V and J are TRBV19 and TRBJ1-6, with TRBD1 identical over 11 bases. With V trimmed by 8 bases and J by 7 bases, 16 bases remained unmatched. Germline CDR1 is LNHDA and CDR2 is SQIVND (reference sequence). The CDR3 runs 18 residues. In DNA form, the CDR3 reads TGTGCCAGTCGTACCCTTAGGACAGGGGGCCTAGAAAATTCACCCCTCCACTTT. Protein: CASRTLRTGGLENSPLHF. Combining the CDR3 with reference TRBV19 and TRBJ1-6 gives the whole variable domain DGGITQSPKYLFRKEGQNVTLSCEQNLNHDAMYWYRQDPGQGLRLIYYSQIVNDFQKGDIAEGYSVSREKKESFPLTVTSAQKNPTAFYLCASRTLRTGGLENSPLHFGNGTRLTVT.

The CDR3 spells CASSLARAGLAAGAYEQYF. CDR3 DNA sequence: TGTGCCAGCAGCTTGGCTCGGGCGGGACTAGCTGCCGGGGCCTACGAGCAGTACTTC. This sequence joins TRBV5-6 and TRBJ2-7; 9 nucleotides align to TRBD2. Germline-derived CDR1 and CDR2 are SGHDT and YYEEEE. V lost 0 bases and J lost 2; bases outside the gene matches: 15. The CDR3 runs to 19 residues.

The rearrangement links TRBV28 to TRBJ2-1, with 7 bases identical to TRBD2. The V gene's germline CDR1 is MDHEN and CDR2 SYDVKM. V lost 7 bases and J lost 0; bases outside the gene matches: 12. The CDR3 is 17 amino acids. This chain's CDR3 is CASTPQVAGFSYNEQFF. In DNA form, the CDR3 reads TGTGCCAGCACCCCCCAGGTAGCGGGTTTCTCCTACAATGAGCAGTTCTTC.

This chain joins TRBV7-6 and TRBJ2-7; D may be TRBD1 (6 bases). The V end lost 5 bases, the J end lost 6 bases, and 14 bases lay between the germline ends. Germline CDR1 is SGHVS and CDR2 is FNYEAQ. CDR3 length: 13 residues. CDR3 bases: TGTGCCAGCAGCGGAAACCAGGGGTCCGAGCAGTACTTC. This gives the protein CASSGNQGSEQYF.

Written as DNA, the CDR3 is TGTGCCAGCAGCTGGGACAGTAATTCACCCCTCCACTTT. This gives the protein CASSWDSNSPLHF. The J gene is TRBJ1-6, the V gene TRBV5-6, with 7 bases matching TRBD1. After removal of 3 bases from V and 6 bases from J, the junction contained 0 bases not matched to a gene. CDR1 SGHDT and CDR2 YYEEEE come from the germline V gene. The CDR3 runs 13 residues.

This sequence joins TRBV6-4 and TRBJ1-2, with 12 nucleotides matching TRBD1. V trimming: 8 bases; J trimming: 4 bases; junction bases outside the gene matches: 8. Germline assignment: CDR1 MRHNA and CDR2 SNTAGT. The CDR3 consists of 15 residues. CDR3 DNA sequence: TGTGCCAGCCGCCAGGGACAGGGGGCAGGCTATGGCTACACCTTC. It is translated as CASRQGQGAGYGYTF.

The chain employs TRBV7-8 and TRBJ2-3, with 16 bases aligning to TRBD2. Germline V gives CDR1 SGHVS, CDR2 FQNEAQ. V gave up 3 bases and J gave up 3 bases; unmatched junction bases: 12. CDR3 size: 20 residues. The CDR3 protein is CASSLPLGLAGGPLTDTQYF. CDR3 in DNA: TGTGCCAGCAGCTTGCCCCTGGGACTAGCGGGGGGGCCATTGACAGATACGCAGTATTTT.

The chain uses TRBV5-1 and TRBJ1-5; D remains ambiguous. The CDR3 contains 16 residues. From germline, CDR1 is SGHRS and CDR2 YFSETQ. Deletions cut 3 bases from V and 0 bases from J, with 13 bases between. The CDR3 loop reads CASSSAGMGSNQPQHF. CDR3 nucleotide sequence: TGCGCCAGCAGCTCCGCGGGGATGGGTAGCAATCAGCCCCAGCATTTT.

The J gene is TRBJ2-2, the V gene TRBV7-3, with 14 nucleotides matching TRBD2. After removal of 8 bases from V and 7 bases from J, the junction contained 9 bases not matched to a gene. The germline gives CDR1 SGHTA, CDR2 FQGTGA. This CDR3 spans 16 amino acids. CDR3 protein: CASGSGLAGVGGELFF. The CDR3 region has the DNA TGTGCCAGCGGATCGGGACTAGCGGGAGTTGGCGGGGAGCTGTTTTTT.

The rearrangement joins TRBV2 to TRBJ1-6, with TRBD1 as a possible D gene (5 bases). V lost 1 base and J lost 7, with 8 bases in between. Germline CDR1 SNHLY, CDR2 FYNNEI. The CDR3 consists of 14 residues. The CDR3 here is CASSEVAGNSPLHF. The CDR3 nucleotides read TGTGCCAGCAGTGAAGTGGCAGGGAATTCACCCCTCCACTTT.

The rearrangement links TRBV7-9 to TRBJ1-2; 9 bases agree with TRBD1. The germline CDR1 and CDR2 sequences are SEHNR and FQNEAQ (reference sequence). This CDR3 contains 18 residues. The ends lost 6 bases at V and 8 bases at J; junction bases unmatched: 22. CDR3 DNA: TGTGCCAGCAGGTGGACCCCGGGACAGGGTCTAAGACAGGGGGGCTACACCTTC. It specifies CASRWTPGQGLRQGGYTF.

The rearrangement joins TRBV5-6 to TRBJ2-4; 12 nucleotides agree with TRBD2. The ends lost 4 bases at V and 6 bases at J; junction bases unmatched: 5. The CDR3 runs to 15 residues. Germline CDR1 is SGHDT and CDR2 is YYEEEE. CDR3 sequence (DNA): TGTGCCAGCAGCCTACTAGCGGGGGGAGGAAACATTCAGTACTTC. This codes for CASSLLAGGGNIQYF.

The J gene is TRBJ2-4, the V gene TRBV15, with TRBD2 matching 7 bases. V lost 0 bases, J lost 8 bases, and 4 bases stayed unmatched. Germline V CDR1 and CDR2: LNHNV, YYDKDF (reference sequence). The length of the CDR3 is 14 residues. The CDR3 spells CATSRDQREDIQYF. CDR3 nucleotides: TGTGCCACCAGCAGAGATCAACGGGAGGACATTCAGTACTTC.

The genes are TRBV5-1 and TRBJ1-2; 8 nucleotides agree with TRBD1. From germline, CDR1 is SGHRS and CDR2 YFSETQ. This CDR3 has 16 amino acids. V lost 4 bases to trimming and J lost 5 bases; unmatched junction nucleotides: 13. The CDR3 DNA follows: TGCGCCAGCAGCGCCGCCCGCGGACAGGGTCTGTATGGCTACACCTTC. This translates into CASSAARGQGLYGYTF.

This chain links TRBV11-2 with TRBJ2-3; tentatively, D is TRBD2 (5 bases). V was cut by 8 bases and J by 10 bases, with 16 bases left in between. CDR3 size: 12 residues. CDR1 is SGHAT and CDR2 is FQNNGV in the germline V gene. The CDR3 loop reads CASGLTGDAQYF. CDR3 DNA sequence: TGTGCCAGCGGACTTACCGGGGATGCGCAGTATTTT.

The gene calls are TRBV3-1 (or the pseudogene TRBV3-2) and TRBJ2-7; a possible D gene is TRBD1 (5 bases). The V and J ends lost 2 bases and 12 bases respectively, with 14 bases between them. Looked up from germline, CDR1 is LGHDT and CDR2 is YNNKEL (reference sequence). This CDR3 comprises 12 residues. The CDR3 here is CASSQSRALLYF. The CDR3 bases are TGTGCCAGCAGCCAAAGCAGGGCATTATTGTACTTC.

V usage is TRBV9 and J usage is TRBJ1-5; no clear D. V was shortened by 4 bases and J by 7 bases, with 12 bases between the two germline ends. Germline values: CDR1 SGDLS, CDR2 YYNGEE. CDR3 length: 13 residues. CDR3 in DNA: TGTGCCAGCAGCATAGGGATGGAGCAGCCCCAGCATTTT. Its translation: CASSIGMEQPQHF. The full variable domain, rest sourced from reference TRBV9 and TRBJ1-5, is DSGVTQTPKHLITATGQRVTLRCSPRSGDLSVYWYQQSLDQGLQFLIQYYNGEERAKGNILERFSAQQFPDLHSELNLSSLELGDSALYFCASSIGMEQPQHFGDGTRLSIL.

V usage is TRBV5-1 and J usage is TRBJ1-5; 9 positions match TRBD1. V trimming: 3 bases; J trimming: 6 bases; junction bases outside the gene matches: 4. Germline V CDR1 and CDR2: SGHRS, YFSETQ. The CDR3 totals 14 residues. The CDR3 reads CASSSGTGFQPQHF. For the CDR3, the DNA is TGCGCCAGCAGCTCGGGGACAGGGTTTCAGCCCCAGCATTTT.

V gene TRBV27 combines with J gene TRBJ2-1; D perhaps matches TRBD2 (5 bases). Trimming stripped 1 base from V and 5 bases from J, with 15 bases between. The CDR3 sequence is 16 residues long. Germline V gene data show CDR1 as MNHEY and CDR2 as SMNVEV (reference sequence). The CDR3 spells CASSLFFVGADNEQFF. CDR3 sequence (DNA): TGTGCCAGCAGTTTATTCTTCGTGGGAGCCGACAATGAGCAGTTCTTC.

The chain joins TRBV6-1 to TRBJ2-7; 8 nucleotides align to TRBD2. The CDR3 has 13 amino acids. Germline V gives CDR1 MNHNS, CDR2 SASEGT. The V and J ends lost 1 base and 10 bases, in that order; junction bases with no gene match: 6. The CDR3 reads CASSEGVSGGQYF. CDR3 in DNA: TGTGCCAGCAGTGAAGGCGTAAGCGGGGGACAGTACTTC.